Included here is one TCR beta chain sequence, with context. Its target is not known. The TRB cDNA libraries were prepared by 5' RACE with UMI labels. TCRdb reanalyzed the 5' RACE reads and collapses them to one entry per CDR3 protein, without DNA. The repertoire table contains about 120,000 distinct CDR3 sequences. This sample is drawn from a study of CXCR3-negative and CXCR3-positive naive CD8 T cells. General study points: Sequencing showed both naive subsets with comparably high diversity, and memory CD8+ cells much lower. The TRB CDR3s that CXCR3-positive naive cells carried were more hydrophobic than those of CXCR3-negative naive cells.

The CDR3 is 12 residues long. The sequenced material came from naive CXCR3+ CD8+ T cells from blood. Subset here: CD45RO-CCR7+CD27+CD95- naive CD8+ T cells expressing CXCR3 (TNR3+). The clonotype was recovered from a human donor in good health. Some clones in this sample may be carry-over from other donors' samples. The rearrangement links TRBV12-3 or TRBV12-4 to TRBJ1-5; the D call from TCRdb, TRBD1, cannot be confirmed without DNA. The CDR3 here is CASSSGTQPQHF.